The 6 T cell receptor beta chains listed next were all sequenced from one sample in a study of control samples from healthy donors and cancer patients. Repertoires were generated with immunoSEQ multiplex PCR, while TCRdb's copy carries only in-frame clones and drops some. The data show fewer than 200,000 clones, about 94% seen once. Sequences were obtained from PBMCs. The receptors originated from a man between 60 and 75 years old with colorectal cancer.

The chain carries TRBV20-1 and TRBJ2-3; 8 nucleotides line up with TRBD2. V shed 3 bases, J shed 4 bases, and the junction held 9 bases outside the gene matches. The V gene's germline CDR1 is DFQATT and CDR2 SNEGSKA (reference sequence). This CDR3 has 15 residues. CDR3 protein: CSASRVAGTADTQYF. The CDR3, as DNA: TGCAGTGCTAGTAGGGTAGCGGGGACCGCAGATACGCAGTATTTT.

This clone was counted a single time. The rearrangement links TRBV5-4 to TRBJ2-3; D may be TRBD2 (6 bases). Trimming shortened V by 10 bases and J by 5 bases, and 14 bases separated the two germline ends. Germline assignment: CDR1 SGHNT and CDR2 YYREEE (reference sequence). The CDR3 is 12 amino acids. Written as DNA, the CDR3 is TGTGCCGGCGGGACTCGTGGAGATACGCAGTATTTT. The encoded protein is CAGGTRGDTQYF.

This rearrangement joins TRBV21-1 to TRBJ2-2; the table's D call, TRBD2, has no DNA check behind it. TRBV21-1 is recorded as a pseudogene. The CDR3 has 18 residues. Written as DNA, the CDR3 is TGTGCCAGCGTCCCAGGGGGTAGCGGGATTCCTCAGGGCGGGGAGCTGTTTTTT. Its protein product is CASVPGGSGIPQGGELFF.

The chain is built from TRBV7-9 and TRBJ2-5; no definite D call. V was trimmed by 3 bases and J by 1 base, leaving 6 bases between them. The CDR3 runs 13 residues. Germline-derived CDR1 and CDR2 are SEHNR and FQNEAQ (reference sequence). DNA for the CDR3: TGTGCCAGCAGCTTTGACCCCCAAGAGACCCAGTACTTC. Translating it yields CASSFDPQETQYF.

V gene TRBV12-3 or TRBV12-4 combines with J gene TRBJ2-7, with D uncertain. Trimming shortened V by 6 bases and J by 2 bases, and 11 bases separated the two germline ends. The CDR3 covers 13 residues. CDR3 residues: CASSQTIPYEQYF. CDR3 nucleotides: TGTGCCAGCAGCCAGACAATCCCCTACGAGCAGTACTTC.

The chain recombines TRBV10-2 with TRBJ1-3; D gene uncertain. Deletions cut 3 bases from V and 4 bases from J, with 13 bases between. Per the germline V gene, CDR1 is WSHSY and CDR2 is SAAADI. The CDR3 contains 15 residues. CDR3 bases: TGCGCCAGCAGTGATTGGTCTTACTCGGGAAACACCATATATTTT. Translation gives CASSDWSYSGNTIYF.